This T cell receptor beta chain was sequenced for a study of T cells after yellow fever vaccination. Study results and caveats: Contaminating bulk clonotypes could be abundant in FACS-sorted repertoires.

In its sample, this clonotype was seen a few times. Antigen unknown. At one end, the junction sequence differs from germline, possibly due to a read error. TCR cDNA, made by 5'RACE template switching, carried an added universal primer site and UMIs. TCRdb re-called the 5' RACE reads through MiXCR, storing one row per CDR3 protein. The repertoire has around 530,000 distinct CDR3 sequences, less than 20% of them found once; the top ten carry roughly 17%. The germline V gene has CDR1 LGHNA and CDR2 YSLEER. The CDR3 totals 18 residues. The clonotype comes from a man younger than 30 who received the YFV17D yellow fever vaccine. The genes are TRBV4-3 and TRBJ2-1, with D maybe TRBD2 (6 bases). Sequenced material: PBMCs, taken 5 to 6 days after the first yellow fever vaccination. CDR3 amino acids: CASSLLSGEFPSSNEQFF. CDR3 nucleotides: TGCGCCAGCAGCCTACTGTCGGGGGAGTTCCCCTCCTCCAATGAGCAGTTCTTC.